This T cell receptor beta chain stems from a study of cytomegalovirus exposure and HLA in healthy donors. 60 Vbeta and 13 Jbeta primers were used in PCR. The protocol was immunoSEQ multiplex PCR, while the TCRdb copy is restricted to in-frame clones and leaves out a portion. This table has 150,000 to 200,000 clones, 70% to 90% appearing once. The sequence derives from a man between 18 and 29 years old in good health and CMV-seropositive. The sequenced material came from PBMCs.

The DNA for the CDR3 is TGTGCCAGCCTTTACGACAGGGGTAAGCAGTATTTT. This translates into CASLYDRGKQYF. This rearrangement joins TRBV6-1 to TRBJ2-3; 8 bases align to TRBD1. This CDR3 is built from 12 residues. Per the germline V gene, CDR1 is MNHNS and CDR2 is SASEGT. V lost 8 bases to trimming and J lost 11 bases; unmatched junction nucleotides: 9.